The 24 T cell receptor beta chains below were found in one sample sequenced in a study of Ad26.COV2.S vaccination and SARS-CoV-2 variants. The data were produced by immunoSEQ multiplex PCR, yet TCRdb's version contains in-frame clones alone and is incomplete. The sample holds 360,000 or so clones, around nine tenths seen once. Treatment meaning: roughly 20 received Ad26.COV2.S at low or high dose, single or two shots; 5 received placebo; per-sample allocation not given. On day 63 after the first injection, vaccine and placebo recipients gave samples. The specimen comprised peripheral blood, sampled in a trial of Ad26.COV2.S vaccine versus placebo. The source is a person aged 18-65 years who received the Ad26.COV2.S COVID-19 vaccine or a placebo.

Here the CDR3 reads CATSAPGGNYGYTF. In DNA, the CDR3 is TGTGCCACCAGTGCCCCCGGGGGGAACTATGGCTACACCTTC. The gene calls are TRBV24-1 and TRBJ1-2; tentatively, D is TRBD1 (5 bases). This CDR3 region has 14 residues. From germline, CDR1 is KGHDR and CDR2 SFDVKD. V was trimmed by 5 bases and J by 2 bases, leaving 11 bases between them.

CDR3 DNA sequence: TGTGCCAGCAGCCAAGAGGCACCGATGAACACTGAAGCTTTCTTT. Translation gives CASSQEAPMNTEAFF. The rearrangement uses TRBV4-2 and TRBJ1-1; D gene unclear. This CDR3 has 15 amino acids. V was pared by 0 bases and J by 0 bases, with 8 bases between. The germline V gene encodes CDR1 LGHNA and CDR2 YNFKEQ.

V is TRBV2 and J is TRBJ2-7; 10 bases fit TRBD2. Germline V CDR1 and CDR2: SNHLY, FYNNEI. This CDR3 comprises 14 residues. Trimming removed 8 bases from V and 1 base from J; junction bases left unmatched: 5. In DNA, the CDR3 is TGTGCCAGCGGCCTAGCGGGGGCATCCTACGAGCAGTACTTC. Encoded protein: CASGLAGASYEQYF.

J is TRBJ2-3 and V is TRBV5-6; the D gene is possibly TRBD1 (6 bases). V lost 4 bases and J lost 0, with 21 bases in between. CDR3 size: 18 residues. Germline values: CDR1 SGHDT, CDR2 YYEEEE. Here the CDR3 reads CASSPWTAPGPSTDTQYF. As DNA, the CDR3 is TGTGCCAGCAGCCCCTGGACAGCACCGGGCCCTAGCACAGATACGCAGTATTTT.

CDR3 nucleotide sequence: TGCGCCAGCAGCTTGGACCCGGTCTATGGCTACACCTTC. Its protein is CASSLDPVYGYTF. The gene calls are TRBV5-1 and TRBJ1-2; D remains ambiguous. There are 13 residues in the CDR3. Germline-derived CDR1 and CDR2 are SGHRS and YFSETQ. The germline V and J ends were trimmed by 0 bases and 4 bases, with 7 bases remaining between them.

This clone turned up a few times. The chain is built from TRBV7-9 and TRBJ1-5; 8 bases line up with TRBD1. The CDR3 has 14 amino acids. J was trimmed by 2 bases and V by 3 bases; bases with no gene match: 0. Germline CDR1 and CDR2: SEHNR and FQNEAQ (reference sequence). CDR3 region: CASSLTGGNQPQHF. CDR3 in DNA: TGTGCCAGCAGCTTGACAGGGGGCAATCAGCCCCAGCATTTT.

This chain joins TRBV5-1 and TRBJ2-7; D possibly corresponds to TRBD2 (5 bases). This CDR3 has 14 residues. Germline loops: CDR1 SGHRS, CDR2 YFSETQ. The ends were cut back, 2 bases at V and 5 bases at J, with 14 bases in the middle. The CDR3 sequence is CASSFGSPRDEQYF. The CDR3 DNA reads TGCGCCAGCAGCTTTGGGAGTCCGAGGGACGAGCAGTACTTC.

This clone was picked up one time. This chain links TRBV18 with TRBJ2-7; maybe TRBD1 (5 bases). Trimming took 3 bases from V and 5 from J, leaving 8 bases between them. This CDR3 has 12 residues. In germline, CDR1 is KGHSH, CDR2 LQKENI. The CDR3 is CASSPLGDEQYF. The CDR3 DNA sequence: TGTGCCAGCTCACCCCTAGGGGACGAGCAGTACTTC.

The V and J genes are TRBV11-2 and TRBJ1-2; the D gene is possibly TRBD1 (6 bases). The length of the CDR3 is 13 residues. Trimming pared 3 bases from V and 8 bases from J, leaving 13 bases between. Germline CDR1 SGHAT, CDR2 FQNNGV. The CDR3 nucleotides read TGTGCCAGCAGCTTTAGGGGGGGGAACGGCTACACCTTC. Protein product: CASSFRGGNGYTF.

The genes are TRBV20-1 and TRBJ2-7; 8 positions agree with TRBD2. Looked up from germline, CDR1 is DFQATT and CDR2 is SNEGSKA (reference sequence). The CDR3 loop spans 15 amino acids. Losses at the gene ends were 3 bases for V and 3 bases for J; bases not matched to a gene: 10. The CDR3 nucleotides are TGCAGTGCTAGTGTTTACCGGGAGGGGAGCTACGAGCAGTACTTC. It yields the protein CSASVYREGSYEQYF.

The chain links TRBV30 to TRBJ2-4; D gene unclear. V shed 3 bases and J shed 0 bases, with 15 bases lying between them. Looked up from germline, CDR1 is GTSNPN and CDR2 is SVGIG (reference sequence). This CDR3 comprises 16 residues. The CDR3 loop is CAWRGKMGEAKNIQYF. The CDR3 bases are TGTGCCTGGAGGGGTAAGATGGGTGAAGCCAAAAACATTCAGTACTTC.

This clone was recorded once. The rearrangement joins TRBV27 to TRBJ2-1; possibly TRBD2 for D (5 bases). CDR1 and CDR2 from the germline V gene are MNHEY and SMNVEV (reference sequence). The V end lost 2 bases, the J end lost 3 bases, and 8 bases lay between the germline ends. The CDR3 spans 14 residues. The DNA for the CDR3 is TGTGCCAGCAGTTTAATTAGCGACTACAATGAGCAGTTCTTC. Protein sequence: CASSLISDYNEQFF.

This chain connects TRBV2 to TRBJ2-5; a weak D match, TRBD2 (5 bases). Germline-derived CDR1 and CDR2 are SNHLY and FYNNEI. This CDR3 comprises 13 residues. Trimming left V 8 bases short and J 6 bases short, with 16 bases between. This CDR3 reads CASAWTVEKTQYF. CDR3 bases: TGTGCCAGCGCCTGGACTGTTGAAAAGACCCAGTACTTC. The full variable domain, rest sourced from reference TRBV2 and TRBJ2-5, is EPEVTQTPSHQVTQMGQEVILRCVPISNHLYFYWYRQILGQKVEFLVSFYNNEISEKSEIFDDQFSVERPDGSNFTLKIRSTKLEDSAMYFCASAWTVEKTQYFGPGTRLLVL.

The chain recombines TRBV6-4 with TRBJ1-1; unclear D gene. Germline-derived CDR1 and CDR2 are MRHNA and SNTAGT. The CDR3 totals 13 residues. V was trimmed by 3 bases and J by 1 base, leaving 6 bases between them. CDR3 nucleotide sequence: TGTGCCAGCAGTGAACACCCGAACACTGAAGCTTTCTTT. Protein product: CASSEHPNTEAFF.

The gene calls are TRBV7-9 and TRBJ2-3, with 8 bases identical to TRBD2. With V trimmed by 3 bases and J by 4 bases, 6 bases remained unmatched. Germline V lookup: CDR1 SEHNR, CDR2 FQNEAQ (reference sequence). This CDR3 comprises 15 residues. The CDR3 DNA sequence: TGTGCCAGCAGCTTGGGTCCACTAGCGGCAGATACGCAGTATTTT. Its translation: CASSLGPLAADTQYF.

V is TRBV28 and J is TRBJ2-1; D unresolved. CDR1 and CDR2 (germline): MDHEN, SYDVKM. The CDR3 spans 12 residues. The ends were cut back, 3 bases at V and 7 bases at J, with 7 bases in the middle. The CDR3 region is CASSFLWNEQFF. Here the CDR3 DNA reads TGTGCCAGCAGTTTCCTGTGGAATGAGCAGTTCTTC. Complete variable domain (other parts from reference TRBV28 and TRBJ2-1): DVKVTQSSRYLVKRTGEKVFLECVQDMDHENMFWYRQDPGLGLRLIYFSYDVKMKEKGDIPEGYSVSREKKERFSLILESASTNQTSMYLCASSFLWNEQFFGPGTRLTVL.

This chain joins TRBV6-2 or TRBV6-3 and TRBJ1-4, with D maybe TRBD1 (5 bases). Trimming removed 2 bases at V and 4 bases at J, with 8 bases between. The V gene's germline CDR1 is MNHEY and CDR2 SVGEGT. The CDR3 extends over 14 amino acids. CDR3 in amino acids: CASSYRGINEKLFF. The CDR3 nucleotides are TGTGCCAGCAGTTACCGGGGGATTAATGAAAAACTGTTTTTT.

The rearrangement joins TRBV5-6 to TRBJ2-7; 14 nucleotides match TRBD2. CDR1 is SGHDT and CDR2 is YYEEEE in the germline V gene. This CDR3 has 15 amino acids. V lost 4 bases, J lost 3 bases, and 3 bases stayed unmatched. The CDR3 bases are TGTGCCAGCAGCCCAGGACTAGCGGGGGGCTACGAGCAGTACTTC. Its translation is CASSPGLAGGYEQYF.

The gene calls are TRBV12-3 or TRBV12-4 and TRBJ2-7, with D perhaps TRBD2 (6 bases). This CDR3 contains 13 residues. With 1 base removed from V and 6 bases from J, the gap between germline ends came to 10 bases. The CDR3 nucleotides are TGTGCCAGCAGTTTAGTGGAGGGAAGCGAGCAGTACTTC. It encodes CASSLVEGSEQYF.

The chain joins TRBV7-2 to TRBJ2-1, with TRBD1 identical over 10 bases. Germline CDR1 reads SGHTA; CDR2 reads FQGNSA. The length of the CDR3 is 16 residues. V was pared by 5 bases and J by 2 bases, with 6 bases of the junction left unmatched. Written as DNA, the CDR3 is TGTGCCAGCAGCCATGTGGGGACAGGGGCCTACAATGAGCAGTTCTTC. It encodes CASSHVGTGAYNEQFF.

The chain employs TRBV12-5 and TRBJ2-1, with 9 positions matching TRBD1. Losses at the gene ends were 4 bases for V and 8 bases for J; bases not matched to a gene: 12. Per the germline V gene, CDR1 is LGHNT and CDR2 is FRNRAP. This CDR3 comprises 16 residues. CDR3 region: CASGSSGTGYIDEQFF. DNA for the CDR3: TGTGCTAGTGGTTCCTCCGGGACAGGGTACATCGATGAGCAGTTCTTC.

This rearrangement joins TRBV30 to TRBJ1-1; D not certain. The CDR3 has 15 amino acids. The V gene lost 3 bases and the J gene lost 10 bases, with 24 bases spanning the gap. Germline V lookup: CDR1 GTSNPN, CDR2 SVGIG (reference sequence). DNA of the CDR3: TGTGCCTGGAGGTCCATACCCCAGGCCGCCTTGGGAGCTTTCTTT. Amino acids: CAWRSIPQAALGAFF.

This clone was counted a single time. This rearrangement joins TRBV7-8 to TRBJ1-2; 7 bases are a match to TRBD1. Germline lookup yields CDR1 SGHVS and CDR2 FQNEAQ. The CDR3 contains 15 residues. Unmatched junction bases numbered 7, after V lost 4 bases and J lost 2 bases. CDR3 DNA sequence: TGTGCCAGCAGCTCTCCTAGCAGGGGGAACTATGGCTACACCTTC. As protein: CASSSPSRGNYGYTF.

The chain employs TRBV5-1 and TRBJ2-5; 10 bases map to TRBD2. J gave up 0 bases and V 5 bases, and 13 bases lay outside the gene matches. The germline CDR1 and CDR2 sequences are SGHRS and YFSETQ. This CDR3 is built from 18 residues. CDR3 amino acids: CASSQRASGSMYQETQYF. The CDR3 DNA reads TGCGCCAGCAGTCAGAGGGCTAGCGGGAGCATGTACCAAGAGACCCAGTACTTC.